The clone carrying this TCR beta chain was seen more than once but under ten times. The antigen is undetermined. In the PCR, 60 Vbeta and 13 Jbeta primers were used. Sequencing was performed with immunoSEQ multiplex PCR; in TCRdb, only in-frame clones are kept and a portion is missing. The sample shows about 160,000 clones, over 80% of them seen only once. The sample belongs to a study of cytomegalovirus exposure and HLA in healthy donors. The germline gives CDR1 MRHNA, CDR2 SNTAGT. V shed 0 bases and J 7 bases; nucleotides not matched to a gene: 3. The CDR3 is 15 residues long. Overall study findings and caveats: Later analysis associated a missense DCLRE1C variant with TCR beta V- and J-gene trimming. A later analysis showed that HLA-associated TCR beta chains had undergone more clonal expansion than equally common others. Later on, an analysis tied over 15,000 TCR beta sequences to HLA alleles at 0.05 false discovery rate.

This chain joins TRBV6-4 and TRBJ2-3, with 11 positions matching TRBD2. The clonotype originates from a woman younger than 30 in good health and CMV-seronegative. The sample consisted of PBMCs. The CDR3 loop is CASSDSSGGANTQYF. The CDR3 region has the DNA TGTGCCAGCAGTGACTCTAGCGGGGGGGCGAATACGCAGTATTTT.